The sample holds many counts of the clone carrying this T cell receptor (beta chain). Its target is not known. V dropped 7 bases and J dropped 12; count of bases not matched to a gene: 14. The CDR3 is made up of 14 amino acids. This sample's time point: newly diagnosed GD, antithyroid drugs for less than 3 months. After RNA was extracted from PBMCs, the TCR library was made from it. The sample belongs to a study of regulatory T cells in long-lasting Graves disease. The study's findings and limits: Among the persistent patients, 2,741 public clonotypes were shared, more than the approximately 1,000 shared among new patients. Persistent disease showed a preference for TRBV28, TRBJ1-2 and TRBJ2-5.

Assembly of TCR beta libraries relied on iRepertoire HTBI primers together with Arm-PCR of CDR3 regions. Per the authors' pipeline: The samples included 60 to 65 TRBV and about 13 TRBJ segments. TCRdb passed the multiplex PCR reads through MiXCR, listing each CDR3 protein once. Here the V and J calls rest on TCRdb's processing, not on the authors' analysis. The table shows roughly 500,000 distinct CDR3 sequences, with around 13% occurring only once. These same data were also listed under a study on T cells in Graves' hyperthyroidism and ophthalmopathy.

Sequences were derived from peripheral blood mononuclear cells (PBMCs), sampled at new diagnosis, from a patient treated with antithyroid drugs. The chain recombines TRBV12-3 or TRBV12-4 with TRBJ2-1; TRBD2 agrees at 8 bases. The source of this sequence is a woman aged 30 to 39 with Graves disease. In DNA, the CDR3 is TGTGCCAGCACCAAAGCGGGAGTGGATCTCCGGCAGTTCTTC. As protein: CASTKAGVDLRQFF.